This T cell receptor (beta chain) comes out of a study of blood T cells in healthy people across ages. For the second PCR, which ran for roughly 7 to 11 cycles, a sample-barcoded 5' primer and a J-beta primer mix were used. One entry per CDR3 protein results from TCRdb running MiXCR on the 5' RACE reads. The data show roughly 2 million distinct CDR3 sequences, about 50% seen once. Sequences were obtained from blood. This clonotype was obtained from a woman aged 40 to 50 in good health.

The CDR3 nucleotides are TGTGCCAGCAGCACGAAAGGAGGCACGGATGGCTACACCTTC. Translation: CASSTKGGTDGYTF. V is TRBV4-2 and J is TRBJ1-2; D not resolved. This CDR3 spans 14 amino acids. Per the germline V gene, CDR1 is LGHNA and CDR2 is YNFKEQ. With 5 bases removed from V and 6 bases from J, the gap between germline ends came to 16 bases.